This TCR beta chain comes out of a study of T cells in Graves' hyperthyroidism and ophthalmopathy. The CDR3 runs 15 residues. Germline-derived CDR1 and CDR2 are KGHSH and LQKENI. Amplification of TCR beta CDR3 regions used RNA as the template. The HTBI set primed first-round TCR CDR3 RT-PCR. MiXCR, applied by TCRdb to the multiplex PCR reads, yields one record per CDR3 protein. The sample carries 700,000 or so distinct CDR3 sequences, about a sixth recorded once. Concerning this clonotype itself: A read error may explain this, as a much larger clone is one base away.

The V and J genes are TRBV18 and TRBJ1-2, with 7 bases fitting TRBD1. The TCR comes from a man between 18 and 35 years old with Graves' hyperthyroidism. The sample consisted of blood. CDR3 in amino acids: CASSPLQGLDYGCTF. The CDR3 region has the DNA TGTGCCAGCTCACCCCTACAGGGGTTGGACTATGGCTGCACCTTC.